This T cell receptor beta chain was identified in a study of beta chain features in type 1 diabetes (dated by TCRdb to 2017 to 2018). About the study as a whole: No differences in mean age, gender distribution, total cell number or subset yield were found between patients and healthy donors. The study compared TCRB repertoires of sorted circulating CD4+ T cell subsets between recently diagnosed type 1 diabetes patients and matched healthy donors. A total of about 110,000,000 sorted cells were examined across all samples, and a strong correlation was observed between cell number per subset and RNA yield. Regulatory and stem cell-like memory subsets were isolated from only 8 patients and about eight healthy donors, whereas naive and central memory subsets came from all 30 or so donors. Broad study findings and their caveats: Naive, central memory and regulatory TCRB repertoires appeared to be more similar among patients than among healthy donors. Type 1 diabetes patients showed a moderate but significant shortening of TCRB CDR3 length in all four CD4+ subsets. Fewer insertions and more nucleotide deletions at VDJ recombination sites were observed in patients with type 1 diabetes, implying thymic rearrangement abnormalities. Sequencing cDNA rather than genomic DNA could over-represent highly expressing activated cells, although activation and CD3 levels did not differ between groups. Only small numbers of individuals were included in the HLA sub-analyses, which left unresolved whether HLA type had any influence on TCRB rearrangement. Shorter templates might be favored by PCR, yet because patient and control samples were amplified and corrected together, any such skew would affect both groups equally.

Relative to germline, V is missing 4 bases and J is missing 4 bases, with 5 bases of the junction outside any gene match. The CDR3 sequence holds 15 residues, the cysteine and phenylalanine included. Of the read, only the CDR3 DNA is kept; its 45 bases are in frame from base 1. Per the germline V gene (reference sequence), SGHNT is the CDR1 and YYREEE is the CDR2. The entire isolated RNA was reverse transcribed using the High Capacity cDNA Reverse Transcription Kit, and thus expressed TCRB transcripts were sequenced. Deep immunoSEQ sequencing was applied to naive, central memory and regulatory T cell samples, giving an average of about 3.7 million total reads per sample. After sorted cells were lysed in RLT buffer, RNA was extracted with DNase-treated RNeasy Micro or Mini kits, with the choice depending on cell number. To prevent cross-contamination, each cell subset was processed individually, whereas patient and healthy donor samples were processed jointly. TCRB sequences were amplified from cDNA with the immunoSEQ multiplex PCR, producing 87-bp fragments spanning the CDR3 region. Amplicons were sequenced on the Illumina HiSeq platform. Under the source paper's analysis protocol: PCR bias was corrected computationally using synthetic template baselines, and reads within Hamming distance 2 were collapsed, with unmergeable singletons discarded. Reads were aligned against IMGT to assign V, D and J genes, CDR3 length and insertions or deletions at six rearrangement sites. Clonotype counts were normalized to sorted cell number within each subset before computing true diversity and Gini coefficients with the tcR R package. The overlap coefficient, calculated on TCRB nucleotide sequences, was used to measure repertoire sharing. Imported from immuneACCESS, the table was reduced by TCRdb to in-frame sequences with V and J called. These copies leave out some clones; in studies compared against another copy, an unresolved V gene accounts for under half, and the cause of the remainder is not known. That table gives V, J and clone size, and the DNA gave D and trimming. The sample table contains about 140,000 clones; only one count was recorded for 9% to 10% of them. Jointly, the top ten make up 0.5% to 0.65% of the sample.

Each donor gave one peripheral blood draw, averaging approximately 0.11 L, which was collected into heparinised tubes. Using a panel that included CD45RO, CCR7, CD25, CD127, CD95 and CD27, naive, central memory, regulatory and stem cell-like memory CD4+ T cells were sorted on a BD FACSAria II. All sorted populations exceeded 98% purity. Right away, PBMCs were isolated by Lymphoprep density gradient centrifugation and were stained directly, with no culture step. Samples were stained and sorted in pairs, with one healthy donor and one patient per experiment, so that batch effects were minimized. About this clone: What antigen it recognizes has not been identified. No per-base quality is available; no much larger clone lies one base away.

Sequences were obtained from central memory CD4+ T cells from blood. This sequence was found in a woman aged 40-49 years in good health. The receptor chain draws on TRBV5-4 and TRBJ2-4, with TRBD1 identical over 10 junction bases. The sequence in DNA is TGTGCCAGCAGCCCGCCGGGACAGGGGAAAAACATTCAGTACTTC. The resulting protein is CASSPPGQGKNIQYF.